This record concerns one T cell receptor beta chain sequence. Its cognate antigen has yet to be identified. Base qualities are not at hand, and no much larger clone is one base apart. CDR1 and CDR2 (SGHDN, FVKESK) derive from the germline V gene. Trimming takes 4 bases from V and 7 bases from J, and the germline ends sit 14 bases apart. Measured from the cysteine to the phenylalanine, the CDR3 is 14 residues long. Just CDR3 DNA is preserved here, 42 bases in frame from base 1. These data belong to a study of beta chain features in type 1 diabetes (dated by TCRdb to between 2017 and 2018). As for the study more broadly: Mean age, gender distribution, total cell number and subset yield did not differ between patients and healthy donors. A total of 90 million to 140 million sorted cells were examined across all samples, and RNA yield correlated strongly with the number of cells per subset. The study compared TCRB repertoires of sorted circulating CD4+ T cell subsets between recently diagnosed type 1 diabetes patients and matched healthy donors. Naive and central memory subsets were obtained from all 30 or so donors, but regulatory and stem cell-like memory subsets were isolated from only 8 patients and roughly eight healthy donors.

Here is what the overall study found, with its caveats: Because the HLA sub-analyses included only small numbers of individuals, any influence of HLA type on TCRB rearrangement was left unresolved. Naive, central memory and regulatory TCRB repertoires appeared to be more similar among patients than among healthy donors. PCR might favor shorter templates, but patient and control samples were amplified and corrected together, so any skew would affect both groups equally. Sequencing cDNA rather than genomic DNA could over-represent highly expressing activated cells, although activation and CD3 levels did not differ between groups. Type 1 diabetes patients showed a moderate but significant shortening of TCRB CDR3 length in all four CD4+ subsets. Patients with type 1 diabetes made fewer insertions and deleted more nucleotides at VDJ recombination sites, implying thymic rearrangement abnormalities.

The entire isolated RNA was reverse transcribed using the High Capacity cDNA Reverse Transcription Kit, and thus expressed TCRB transcripts were sequenced. Naive, central memory and regulatory T cell samples underwent deep immunoSEQ sequencing, averaging about 3.57 million total reads per sample. Sorted cells were lysed in RLT buffer and RNA was extracted with DNase-treated RNeasy Micro or Mini kits, depending on cell number. Each cell subset was processed separately to prevent cross-contamination, with patient and healthy donor samples processed together. Using the immunoSEQ multiplex PCR, TCRB sequences were amplified from cDNA into 87-bp fragments spanning the CDR3 region. Sequencing of the amplicons was done on the Illumina HiSeq platform. Under the source paper's analysis protocol: Synthetic template baselines were used to correct PCR bias computationally, reads within Hamming distance 2 were collapsed, and singletons that could not be merged were discarded. Reads were aligned against IMGT to assign V, D and J genes, CDR3 length and insertions or deletions at six rearrangement sites. Clonotype counts were normalized to sorted cell number within each subset before computing true diversity and Gini coefficients with the tcR R package. The overlap coefficient, calculated on TCRB nucleotide sequences, was used to measure repertoire sharing. Out-of-frame TCRB sequences from naive cells were analyzed to stand in for the pre-selection repertoire. Not all clones reach the TCRdb copy of this immuneACCESS table, which keeps in-frame sequences only. Checked studies attribute under half of the gap to unresolved V genes and leave the rest unexplained. D and trimming come from the DNA, and the V and J calls and clone size come from that table. The sample profile shows around 600,000 clones; around 11% of them were found once. Around 0.12% of the sample belongs to the ten largest clones.

Each donor gave one peripheral blood draw, averaging approximately 120 mL, which was collected into heparinised tubes. Naive, central memory, regulatory and stem cell-like memory CD4+ T cells were sorted on a BD FACSAria II using a panel including CD45RO, CCR7, CD25, CD127, CD95 and CD27. Every sorted population had a purity above 95%. PBMCs were isolated immediately by Lymphoprep density gradient centrifugation and stained directly without culture. So that batch effects would be minimized, each experiment stained and sorted samples in pairs, pairing one healthy donor with one patient. The chain joins TRBV14 to TRBJ2-1, with no confidently assigned D gene. Sequenced: naive CD4+ T cells from blood. What the cell subset or site label conveys for this sample: true naive CD4+ T cells. This sequence originates from a man younger than 45 with type 1 diabetes. The DNA sequence is given as TGTGCCAGCAGCCTTAGTTGGGATGGAAATGAGCAGTTCTTC. This sequence encodes CASSLSWDGNEQFF.